The 28 T cell receptor beta chains presented below share a single source sample, sequenced in a study of cytomegalovirus exposure and HLA in healthy donors. This PCR relied on a set of 60 Vbeta primers and 13 Jbeta primers. Here immunoSEQ multiplex PCR was the method, and the copy in TCRdb shows in-frame clones only, minus some. Its table lists about 210,000 clones. The sample taken for sequencing was PBMCs. These receptors came from a woman aged 25 to 39 in good health and CMV-seropositive.

This chain links TRBV19 with TRBJ2-3; the D gene is possibly TRBD1 (5 bases). Germline CDR1 reads LNHDA; CDR2 reads SQIVND (reference sequence). V lost 5 bases and J lost 0, with 15 bases in between. The CDR3 is 16 amino acids. CDR3 sequence (DNA): TGTGCCAGTAGTGTTCTTTGGGGCCCTAGCACAGATACGCAGTATTTT. Translating it yields CASSVLWGPSTDTQYF. The full variable domain, its missing parts supplied by reference TRBV19 and TRBJ2-3, is DGGITQSPKYLFRKEGQNVTLSCEQNLNHDAMYWYRQDPGQGLRLIYYSQIVNDFQKGDIAEGYSVSREKKESFPLTVTSAQKNPTAFYLCASSVLWGPSTDTQYFGPGTRLTVL.

The chain uses TRBV5-6 and TRBJ2-5, with a tentative D call TRBD1 (6 bases). The CDR3 spans 13 residues. V gave up 0 bases and J gave up 4 bases, with 7 bases separating them. Germline-derived CDR1 and CDR2 are SGHDT and YYEEEE. CDR3 residues: CASSLGRGETQYF. CDR3 bases: TGTGCCAGCAGCTTGGGCAGGGGAGAGACCCAGTACTTC.

The chain has TRBV7-2 and TRBJ2-3; D gene ambiguous. CDR3 length: 12 residues. Germline CDR1 and CDR2: SGHTA and FQGNSA. Trimming took 5 bases from V and 0 from J, leaving 3 bases between them. The CDR3: CASSPSTDTQYF. DNA of the CDR3: TGTGCCAGCAGCCCGAGCACAGATACGCAGTATTTT.

CDR3 residues: CASRSTGGEYNEQFF. CDR3 nucleotide sequence: TGTGCCAGCAGATCGACAGGGGGCGAGTACAATGAGCAGTTCTTC. The chain couples TRBV6-5 to TRBJ2-1; TRBD1 matches at 10 bases. This CDR3 contains 15 residues. Per the germline V gene, CDR1 is MNHEY and CDR2 is SVGAGI. Trimming cost V 6 bases and J 4 bases; bases outside gene matches: 6.

CDR3 nucleotides: TGCGCCAGCAGCCAAGTAGCCGGTAGCTACGAGCAGTACTTC. Its protein is CASSQVAGSYEQYF. The chain carries TRBV4-1 and TRBJ2-7; D remains ambiguous. The CDR3 spans 14 residues. Trimming cost V 1 base and J 3 bases, with 10 bases left between them. CDR1 is MGHRA and CDR2 is YSYEKL in the germline V gene.

The J gene is TRBJ1-5, the V gene TRBV28; no firm D call. Germline CDR1 MDHEN, CDR2 SYDVKM. The V end was cut by 5 bases, the J end by 1 base, with 18 bases between. The CDR3 covers 17 residues. The CDR3 region has the DNA TGTGCCAGCAGTACCCCCAGGACGGGGATAAGCAATCAGCCCCAGCATTTT. It specifies CASSTPRTGISNQPQHF.

This chain joins TRBV30 and TRBJ2-3, with TRBD2 matching over 8 bases. The CDR3 contains 15 residues. Germline V gene lookup returns CDR1 GTSNPN and CDR2 SVGIG (reference sequence). V gave up 0 bases and J gave up 2 bases; unmatched junction bases: 4. CDR3 in amino acids: CAWSVTGGYTDTQYF. The CDR3 DNA follows: TGTGCCTGGAGTGTCACGGGAGGGTACACAGATACGCAGTATTTT.

The gene calls are TRBV7-8 and TRBJ1-4; D remains unclear. Trimming cost V 2 bases and J 8 bases, with 12 bases left between them. The CDR3 consists of 14 residues. Per germline, CDR1 SGHVS and CDR2 FQNEAQ. Here the CDR3 DNA reads TGTGCCAGCAGCTTAACTCGGTTTTGGGAAAAACTGTTTTTT. Residues: CASSLTRFWEKLFF.

The CDR3 here is CASAGVVPQPQHF. CDR3 sequence (DNA): TGTGCCAGCGCCGGAGTGGTTCCTCAGCCCCAGCATTTT. The V gene is TRBV6-1, the J gene TRBJ1-5; D is unclear. V dropped 8 bases and J dropped 6 bases, with 14 bases sitting between them. The CDR3 covers 13 residues. CDR1 is MNHNS and CDR2 is SASEGT in the germline V gene.

The chain links TRBV9 to TRBJ2-5, with 7 positions matching TRBD1. CDR1 is SGDLS, CDR2 YYNGEE, per germline. There are 15 residues in the CDR3. Trimming cost V 4 bases and J 5 bases; bases outside gene matches: 11. The CDR3 DNA sequence: TGTGCCAGCAGCCCTCAGGGGGTGTTCTGGGAGACCCAGTACTTC. Encoded protein: CASSPQGVFWETQYF. The complete variable domain, with remaining parts taken from reference TRBV9 and TRBJ2-5, reads DSGVTQTPKHLITATGQRVTLRCSPRSGDLSVYWYQQSLDQGLQFLIQYYNGEERAKGNILERFSAQQFPDLHSELNLSSLELGDSALYFCASSPQGVFWETQYFGPGTRLLVL.

J is TRBJ1-2 and V is TRBV6-6; 7 nucleotides match TRBD1. V lost 4 bases to trimming and J lost 4 bases; unmatched junction nucleotides: 6. The germline V gene encodes CDR1 MNHNY and CDR2 SVGAGI (reference sequence). This CDR3 has 14 amino acids. The CDR3 sequence: CASSSTQGSYGYTF. The CDR3 bases are TGTGCCAGCAGTTCCACACAGGGGTCCTATGGCTACACCTTC.

CDR3 residues: CASSYSGTSHEKLFF. The CDR3 DNA reads as TGTGCCAGCAGTTACTCCGGGACATCCCATGAAAAACTGTTTTTT. V and J are TRBV6-5 and TRBJ1-4; the D gene is possibly TRBD1 (6 bases). Trimming removed 0 bases from V and 6 bases from J, with 11 bases in between. The germline V gene encodes CDR1 MNHEY and CDR2 SVGAGI. This CDR3 spans 15 amino acids.

This chain uses TRBV5-4 with TRBJ2-2; 8 positions agree with TRBD2. This CDR3 has 17 residues. Per germline, CDR1 SGHNT and CDR2 YYREEE (reference sequence). V lost 0 bases and J lost 3; bases outside the gene matches: 7. The CDR3 protein is CASSLAGRGADTGELFF. The CDR3 nucleotides read TGTGCCAGCAGCTTGGCCGGGCGGGGGGCGGACACCGGGGAGCTGTTTTTT.

The J gene is TRBJ1-2, the V gene TRBV7-9; 10 bases fit TRBD1. Germline CDR1 reads SEHNR; CDR2 reads FQNEAQ (reference sequence). V shed 5 bases, J shed 7 bases, and the junction held 10 bases outside the gene matches. The CDR3 extends over 15 amino acids. Here the CDR3 reads CASSASGTGDFGYTF. The CDR3 DNA reads TGTGCCAGCAGCGCGTCCGGGACAGGGGACTTTGGCTACACCTTC.

This chain connects TRBV7-2 to TRBJ2-7; 9 bases match TRBD2. The CDR3 is 15 amino acids. V was pared by 3 bases and J by 0 bases, with 3 bases of the junction left unmatched. Germline CDR1 is SGHTA and CDR2 is FQGNSA. The CDR3: CASSFGLASSYEQYF. The CDR3 region has the DNA TGTGCCAGCAGCTTCGGACTAGCGAGCTCCTACGAGCAGTACTTC.

The V gene is TRBV29-1, the J gene TRBJ2-5; D is possibly TRBD1 (6 bases). The J call may be wrong; the DNA end is better matched by TRBJ2-7. This CDR3 is built from 12 residues. Germline V gene lookup returns CDR1 SQVTM and CDR2 ANQGSEA. The CDR3 coding sequence is TGCAGCGTTGTCCCAGGGGCCTACGAGCAGTACTTC. Amino acids: CSVVPGAYEQYF.

The chain uses TRBV18 and TRBJ1-4; perhaps TRBD1 as D (5 bases). This CDR3 is built from 14 residues. Germline V CDR1 and CDR2: KGHSH, LQKENI. V lost 3 bases to trimming and J lost 8 bases, with 13 bases between them. As DNA, the CDR3 is TGTGCCAGCTCACCGTCCAGGGAACGGGAAAAACTGTTTTTT. Protein: CASSPSREREKLFF.

The chain couples TRBV5-1 to TRBJ2-3, with 12 bases that match TRBD1. Germline assignment: CDR1 SGHRS and CDR2 YFSETQ. V lost 6 bases to trimming and J lost 5 bases; unmatched junction nucleotides: 10. The CDR3 runs to 16 residues. The DNA for the CDR3 is TGCGCCAGCAACACCGGGACAGGGGGCTGGGGAGATACGCAGTATTTT. Its translation is CASNTGTGGWGDTQYF. Full variable domain (rest looked up from reference TRBV5-1 and TRBJ2-3): KAGVTQTPRYLIKTRGQQVTLSCSPISGHRSVSWYQQTPGQGLQFLFEYFSETQRNKGNFPGRFSGRQFSNSRSEMNVSTLELGDSALYLCASNTGTGGWGDTQYFGPGTRLTVL.

Here the CDR3 DNA reads TGTGCCAGCAGTTTAGGTCTGGCGGGAGGGCCTTACAATGAGCAGTTCTTC. Its protein product is CASSLGLAGGPYNEQFF. The rearrangement links TRBV28 to TRBJ2-1; 9 nucleotides line up with TRBD2. Germline CDR1 reads MDHEN; CDR2 reads SYDVKM. The CDR3 loop spans 17 amino acids. V dropped 2 bases and J dropped 4; count of bases not matched to a gene: 9.

The chain joins TRBV19 to TRBJ1-1; tentative D call: TRBD1 (6 bases). Germline CDR1 LNHDA, CDR2 SQIVND (reference sequence). This CDR3 has 14 amino acids. The germline V and J ends were trimmed by 7 bases and 0 bases, with 12 bases remaining between them. The CDR3 reads CASIPGALNTEAFF. For the CDR3, the DNA is TGTGCCAGTATTCCAGGGGCATTGAACACTGAAGCTTTCTTT. Supplemented by reference TRBV19 and TRBJ1-1, the full variable domain reads DGGITQSPKYLFRKEGQNVTLSCEQNLNHDAMYWYRQDPGQGLRLIYYSQIVNDFQKGDIAEGYSVSREKKESFPLTVTSAQKNPTAFYLCASIPGALNTEAFFGQGTRLTVV.

The chain links TRBV5-1 to TRBJ2-5; TRBD2 might be the D (6 bases). The J call may not be correct, given that the DNA end is closer to TRBJ2-7. Germline V CDR1 and CDR2: SGHRS, YFSETQ. The CDR3 is 13 residues long. This CDR3 is CASSRGFRYEQYF. The CDR3 DNA reads TGCGCCAGCAGTCGGGGGTTTCGGTACGAGCAGTACTTC.

The V call is TRBV5-1, the J call TRBJ2-3; 14 bases are a match to TRBD2. The CDR3 loop spans 16 amino acids. Germline V gene sequence: CDR1 SGHRS, CDR2 YFSETQ. V shed 4 bases, J shed 5 bases, and the junction held 6 bases outside the gene matches. This CDR3 reads CASSEGLAGEIDTQYF. For the CDR3, the DNA is TGCGCCAGCAGCGAGGGACTAGCGGGAGAAATAGATACGCAGTATTTT.

V and J are TRBV2 and TRBJ1-5, with 8 bases that match TRBD1. CDR3 size: 13 residues. Germline CDR1 SNHLY, CDR2 FYNNEI. Unmatched junction bases numbered 6, after V lost 8 bases and J lost 6 bases. This chain's CDR3 is CASVGQGVQPQHF. The DNA for the CDR3 is TGTGCCAGCGTCGGACAGGGTGTTCAGCCCCAGCATTTT.

The J gene is TRBJ2-2, the V gene TRBV11-2; TRBD2 agrees at 7 bases. The CDR3 runs to 16 residues. V shed 5 bases, J shed 4 bases, and the junction held 10 bases outside the gene matches. CDR1 is SGHAT and CDR2 is FQNNGV in the germline V gene. The CDR3: CASSALAVRGTGELFF. The CDR3 DNA sequence: TGTGCCAGCAGCGCTCTAGCGGTTCGGGGCACCGGGGAGCTGTTTTTT.

Frequency places this clone as medium-sized. V gene TRBV2 combines with J gene TRBJ1-5; D gene uncertain. Germline values: CDR1 SNHLY, CDR2 FYNNEI. CDR3 size: 15 residues. Trimming stripped 7 bases from V and 2 bases from J, with 15 bases between. CDR3 in amino acids: CASTQATWGNQPQHF. In DNA, the CDR3 is TGTGCCAGCACTCAGGCTACATGGGGCAATCAGCCCCAGCATTTT.

The CDR3 loop is CASSSPGQGIGNSPLHF. The CDR3 bases are TGTGCCAGCAGTTCTCCGGGACAGGGGATTGGGAATTCACCCCTCCACTTT. The chain employs TRBV27 and TRBJ1-6, with 10 bases matching TRBD1. This CDR3 has 17 amino acids. CDR1 is MNHEY, CDR2 SMNVEV, per germline (reference sequence). The V gene end was trimmed by 4 bases and the J gene end by 7 bases; junction bases not matched to a gene: 10.

The chain has TRBV15 and TRBJ1-2; D might be TRBD1 (5 bases). The germline V gene has CDR1 LNHNV and CDR2 YYDKDF (reference sequence). Trimming removed 1 base at V and 3 bases at J, with 9 bases between. The CDR3 is made up of 14 amino acids. This CDR3 is CATSRAGVDYGYTF. The CDR3, as DNA: TGTGCCACCAGCAGAGCGGGGGTTGACTATGGCTACACCTTC.

The chain joins TRBV5-1 to TRBJ1-1; D not resolved. V lost 1 base to trimming and J lost 1 base, with 5 bases between them. Looked up from germline, CDR1 is SGHRS and CDR2 is YFSETQ. CDR3 size: 13 residues. CDR3 DNA sequence: TGCGCCAGCAGCTTGACACAGAACACTGAAGCTTTCTTT. Amino acids: CASSLTQNTEAFF.